Listed here are 26 T cell receptor beta chains from one sample, sequenced in a study of a mutant IDH1 vaccine in newly diagnosed glioma (dated by TCRdb to the early 2020s). The time point label for this specimen denotes: week 5, during vaccination. A 20-mer mutant IDH1 peptide at 300 micrograms in Montanide made up each vaccine dose, which was injected subcutaneously together with topical imiquimod. These receptors' targets are unknown. To prepare the library, the immunoSEQ multiplex PCR assay was applied. As stored in TCRdb, this immuneACCESS dataset retains in-frame rearrangements with V and J assigned. A fraction of the clones does not appear; measured against another copy, unresolved V genes explain less than half of the discrepancy, and the remainder lacks a known reason. This sample has 40,000 to 55,000 clones in its table, and 78% of those were observed once. 5.2% of the sample lies in the top ten.

Source: PBMCs, taken from a glioma patient whose treatment included an IDH1 peptide vaccine. These receptors all come from a man in his forties or fifties with glioma.

The rearrangement uses TRBV11-2 and TRBJ1-1; maybe TRBD1 (5 bases). The CDR3 has 19 residues. Trimming left V 5 bases short and J 6 bases short, with 31 bases between. Germline V CDR1 and CDR2: SGHAT, FQNNGV. Here the CDR3 reads CASSVTGSWGRAVVAEAFF. In DNA form, the CDR3 reads TGTGCCAGCAGCGTGACGGGGTCATGGGGACGCGCCGTAGTGGCTGAAGCTTTCTTT.

The chain is built from TRBV25-1 and TRBJ1-1; D gene uncertain. CDR1 is MGHDK, CDR2 SYGVNS, per germline. The V end was cut by 9 bases, the J end by 1 base, with 12 bases between. The CDR3 runs 13 residues. CDR3 residues: CASTGLANTEAFF. CDR3 DNA sequence: TGTGCCAGTACCGGCCTGGCGAACACTGAAGCTTTCTTT.

The chain is built from TRBV4-3 and TRBJ1-5, with no clear D. CDR1 LGHNA and CDR2 YSLEER come from the germline V gene. V lost 1 base and J 6 bases, leaving 7 bases between the germline ends. The CDR3 spans 13 residues. Here the CDR3 reads CASSQARSQPQHF. In nucleotides, the CDR3 is TGCGCCAGCAGCCAAGCGCGTAGTCAGCCCCAGCATTTT.

The V call is TRBV18, the J call TRBJ1-1, with a possible D match to TRBD1 (5 bases). CDR1 KGHSH and CDR2 LQKENI come from the germline V gene. The CDR3 is 14 residues long. Trimming took off 5 bases at V and 3 bases at J, with 13 bases between the two ends. The CDR3 spells CASSETGGDTEAFF. The CDR3 DNA sequence: TGTGCCAGCTCAGAAACGGGAGGGGACACTGAAGCTTTCTTT.

The CDR3 loop reads CASRTADREGNQPQHF. CDR3 DNA: TGTGCCAGCAGGACGGCAGACAGGGAGGGCAATCAGCCCCAGCATTTT. The rearrangement links TRBV2 to TRBJ1-5; 7 positions match TRBD1. Germline values: CDR1 SNHLY, CDR2 FYNNEI. The J segment lost 2 bases and the V segment lost 6 bases, leaving 10 bases of the junction unmatched. The CDR3 consists of 16 residues.

The rearrangement uses TRBV18 and TRBJ1-1; D call uncertain. The CDR3 length is 14 residues. Germline V lookup: CDR1 KGHSH, CDR2 LQKENI. Trimming left V 3 bases short and J 3 bases short, with 11 bases between. Written as DNA, the CDR3 is TGTGCCAGCTCACCTGGGGTTGCGGACACTGAAGCTTTCTTT. It specifies CASSPGVADTEAFF.

The genes are TRBV13 and TRBJ2-3, with 9 nucleotides matching TRBD2. Germline values: CDR1 PRHDT, CDR2 FYEKMQ (reference sequence). CDR3 length: 16 residues. The trim removed 5 bases at V and 0 bases at J, leaving 6 bases unmatched. The CDR3 coding sequence is TGTGCCAGCAGCCGTACTAGCGGGCCTAGCACAGATACGCAGTATTTT. It encodes CASSRTSGPSTDTQYF. The full variable domain, completed using reference TRBV13 and TRBJ2-3, is AAGVIQSPRHLIKEKRETATLKCYPIPRHDTVYWYQQGPGQDPQFLISFYEKMQSDKGSIPDRFSAQQFSDYHSELNMSSLELGDSALYFCASSRTSGPSTDTQYFGPGTRLTVL.

This chain joins TRBV20-1 and TRBJ1-5; no clear D. The CDR3 has 9 amino acids. The V end lost 7 bases, the J end lost 7 bases, and 5 bases lay between the germline ends. Germline values: CDR1 DFQATT, CDR2 SNEGSKA (reference sequence). The CDR3 nucleotides read TGCAGTGTGGGGCAGCCCCAGCATTTT. It translates to CSVGQPQHF.

V usage is TRBV28 and J usage is TRBJ2-7, with D hard to call. The CDR3 runs to 12 residues. The germline V gene has CDR1 MDHEN and CDR2 SYDVKM. Trimming took 4 bases from V and 7 from J, leaving 11 bases between them. In DNA form, the CDR3 reads TGTGCCAGCAGTTCGTCCCTGGGAGAGCAGTACTTC. Encoded protein: CASSSSLGEQYF.

The J gene is TRBJ1-1, the V gene TRBV7-6; D not certain. CDR1 is SGHVS, CDR2 FNYEAQ, per germline. Deletions cut 1 base from V and 0 bases from J, with 6 bases between. CDR3 size: 14 residues. CDR3 in DNA: TGTGCCAGCAGCTTAGACACGATGAACACTGAAGCTTTCTTT. Amino acids: CASSLDTMNTEAFF. The complete variable domain, with remaining parts taken from reference TRBV7-6 and TRBJ1-1, reads GAGVSQSPRYKVTKRGQDVALRCDPISGHVSLYWYRQALGQGPEFLTYFNYEAQQDKSGLPNDRFSAERPEGSISTLTIQRTEQRDSAMYRCASSLDTMNTEAFFGQGTRLTVV.

DNA of the CDR3: TGTGCCAGCAGCTTGGGCCACAGGGGTACTAATGAAAAACTGTTTTTT. The encoded protein is CASSLGHRGTNEKLFF. This chain joins TRBV5-5 and TRBJ1-4; 7 bases agree with TRBD1. V lost 0 bases to trimming and J lost 2 bases; unmatched junction nucleotides: 4. Germline CDR1 reads SGHKS; CDR2 reads YYEKEE (reference sequence). The CDR3 extends over 16 amino acids.

This clone was observed once. The genes are TRBV4-2 and TRBJ2-1; D gene unclear. Germline V lookup: CDR1 LGHNA, CDR2 YNFKEQ. V was cut by 4 bases and J by 0 bases, with 13 bases left in between. The CDR3 is 16 amino acids. CDR3 bases: TGTGCCAGCAGCCGCCGACTCATAAGCTCCTACAATGAGCAGTTCTTC. Its protein is CASSRRLISSYNEQFF.

This clone appeared once. The rearrangement uses TRBV13 and TRBJ2-1, with 7 bases aligning to TRBD2. Trimming took 1 base from V and 5 from J; bases not matched to a gene: 5. This CDR3 contains 15 residues. Germline assignment: CDR1 PRHDT and CDR2 FYEKMQ (reference sequence). CDR3 DNA sequence: TGTGCCAGCAGCTTAGTGGGGGGGAGCCACAATGAGCAGTTCTTC. Protein product: CASSLVGGSHNEQFF.

V gene TRBV7-9 combines with J gene TRBJ2-1, with 9 bases lining up with TRBD1. This CDR3 region has 15 residues. V lost 7 bases to trimming and J lost 3 bases; unmatched junction nucleotides: 7. The germline V gene encodes CDR1 SEHNR and CDR2 FQNEAQ (reference sequence). The CDR3 bases are TGTGCCAGCACCTCTACGGGACAGGGCTACAATGAGCAGTTCTTC. Encoded protein: CASTSTGQGYNEQFF.

The chain recombines TRBV5-1 with TRBJ2-1; 11 bases map to TRBD1. The CDR3 loop spans 17 amino acids. The germline gives CDR1 SGHRS, CDR2 YFSETQ. V was clipped by 4 bases and J by 4 bases; unmatched bases: 10. CDR3 sequence reads: CASSQYLGTGGYNEQFF. CDR3 bases: TGCGCCAGCAGCCAATACCTCGGGACAGGGGGATACAATGAGCAGTTCTTC.

This rearrangement joins TRBV10-2 to TRBJ2-2; no clear D. This CDR3 has 13 residues. Trimming removed 7 bases at V and 9 bases at J, with 15 bases between. CDR1 is WSHSY and CDR2 is SAAADI in the germline V gene. The CDR3 bases are TGCGCCAGCACCGGCGGCCGCGGCCGGGAGCTGTTTTTT. It yields the protein CASTGGRGRELFF.

The J gene is TRBJ1-2, the V gene TRBV12-5; 8 bases are shared with TRBD1. The CDR3 totals 12 residues. Per the germline V gene, CDR1 is LGHNT and CDR2 is FRNRAP. Trimming cost V 5 bases and J 6 bases; bases outside gene matches: 2. CDR3 sequence (DNA): TGTGCTAGTGGTCTGGACAGGGATGGCTACACCTTC. This sequence encodes CASGLDRDGYTF. The variable domain in full, with the rest retrieved from reference TRBV12-5 and TRBJ1-2, is DARVTQTPRHKVTEMGQEVTMRCQPILGHNTVFWYRQTMMQGLELLAYFRNRAPLDDSGMPKDRFSAEMPDATLATLKIQPSEPRDSAVYFCASGLDRDGYTFGSGTRLTVV.

This chain links TRBV6-1 with TRBJ1-1; 9 bases match TRBD1. The CDR3 consists of 13 residues. Germline V gene sequence: CDR1 MNHNS, CDR2 SASEGT. V was pared by 5 bases and J by 7 bases, with 5 bases of the junction left unmatched. CDR3 amino acids: CASSQQGADEAFF. Here the CDR3 DNA reads TGTGCCAGCAGTCAACAGGGGGCGGATGAAGCTTTCTTT.

This rearrangement joins TRBV2 to TRBJ2-2, with D possibly called TRBD1 or TRBD2 (5 bases each). CDR1 is SNHLY and CDR2 is FYNNEI in the germline V gene. V was cut by 2 bases and J by 5 bases, with 15 bases left in between. This CDR3 has 16 amino acids. CDR3 nucleotides: TGTGCCAGCAGTGAATATATGGGACCTATGACCGGGGAGCTGTTTTTT. Translating gives CASSEYMGPMTGELFF.

The chain employs TRBV4-1 and TRBJ1-6; D gene unclear. V lost 0 bases and J 1 base, leaving 4 bases between the germline ends. This CDR3 has 15 amino acids. In germline, CDR1 is MGHRA, CDR2 YSYEKL. CDR3 DNA: TGCGCCAGCAGCCAAGAGTTGTCCTATAATTCACCCCTCCACTTT. Translation gives CASSQELSYNSPLHF.

A single count supports this clone. The chain links TRBV4-1 to TRBJ2-1, with TRBD2 as a possible D gene (5 bases). Looked up from germline, CDR1 is MGHRA and CDR2 is YSYEKL. Trimming shortened V by 1 base and J by 14 bases, and 15 bases separated the two germline ends. The CDR3 is 13 residues long. The CDR3 DNA reads TGCGCCAGCAGCCAAGTTGCACCCCCGGGGAAGTTCTTC. The encoded protein is CASSQVAPPGKFF.

This rearrangement joins TRBV19 to TRBJ2-1, with D possibly matching TRBD2 (6 bases). This CDR3 spans 16 amino acids. V was cut by 1 base and J by 0 bases, with 10 bases left in between. Germline V gene lookup returns CDR1 LNHDA and CDR2 SQIVND (reference sequence). The CDR3 reads CASSIGDWSSYNEQFF. As DNA, the CDR3 is TGTGCCAGTAGTATAGGGGACTGGAGCTCCTACAATGAGCAGTTCTTC.

V and J are TRBV6-6 and TRBJ1-4; D unresolved. The CDR3 covers 15 residues. CDR1 and CDR2 from the germline V gene are MNHNY and SVGAGI (reference sequence). V was pared by 1 base and J by 8 bases, with 14 bases between. Written as DNA, the CDR3 is TGTGCCAGCAGTTACTTGGGAGTTGAAGGCGAAAAACTGTTTTTT. As protein: CASSYLGVEGEKLFF.

V usage is TRBV5-4 and J usage is TRBJ2-1; 12 positions agree with TRBD1. The CDR3 consists of 16 residues. With V trimmed by 10 bases and J by 7 bases, 15 bases remained unmatched. Per the germline V gene, CDR1 is SGHNT and CDR2 is YYREEE (reference sequence). CDR3 loop: CAPGTGGLTSGNEQFF. The CDR3 nucleotides read TGTGCCCCCGGGACAGGGGGCTTGACTTCCGGGAATGAGCAGTTCTTC.

The J gene is TRBJ1-5, the V gene TRBV27; 7 nucleotides match TRBD1. J lost 5 bases, V lost 5 bases, and 12 bases had no gene match. The CDR3 has 16 residues. Germline V gives CDR1 MNHEY, CDR2 SMNVEV (reference sequence). The CDR3 region has the DNA TGTGCCAGCAGTCATACAAGGGGGCTTGGGGATCAGCCCCAGCATTTT. Encoded protein: CASSHTRGLGDQPQHF.

This chain links TRBV19 with TRBJ1-5; 10 positions agree with TRBD1. CDR3 length: 15 residues. Germline V gives CDR1 LNHDA, CDR2 SQIVND (reference sequence). V lost 5 bases, J lost 2 bases, and 3 bases stayed unmatched. For the CDR3, the DNA is TGTGCCAGTAGTGGGGGGACAGGGGGCAATCAGCCCCAGCATTTT. Translating it yields CASSGGTGGNQPQHF.